The rows below give T cell receptor beta chains drawn from one sample of a study of shared clonotypes between healthy human individuals. Assay used: immunoSEQ multiplex PCR; TCRdb lists only in-frame clones, some missing. The repertoire holds around 2.5 million clones, with roughly 93% as singletons. Sequences were obtained from naive CD4+ T cells from PBMCs. These TCRs come from a man aged 18 to 30 in good health. Some clones in this sample may be carry-over from other donors' samples. The CDR3 runs from the conserved cysteine through the conserved F or W. Fields, in order: J gene, V gene, CDR3 protein.

TRBJ1-5 TRBV5-5 CASSWAGTGQPQHF
TRBJ1-6 TRBV5-4 CASSGSMGQGASSPLHF
TRBJ2-1 TRBV7-6 CASSSRWRGVHNEQFF
TRBJ2-3 TRBV6-5 CASSKDRDRDTQYF
TRBJ2-5 TRBV5-4 CASSPGPGQGFGQETQYF
TRBJ1-5 TRBV19 CASSIHRGLYQPQHF
TRBJ2-1 TRBV6-5 CASSGQDFDGEQFF
TRBJ2-1 TRBV11-3 CASSAGPTSGRYNEQFF
TRBJ1-1 TRBV4-1 CASSQVFESTEAFF
TRBJ1-6 TRBV6-5 CASSYSRAGRNSPLHF
TRBJ2-6 TRBV6-5 CASSYSFGPGANVLTF
TRBJ2-7 TRBV6-6 CASSLSGEQYF
TRBJ1-1 TRBV5-4 CASSATRDRSNTEAFF
TRBJ2-3 TRBV19 CASSISGPPTSTDTQYF
TRBJ2-3 TRBV4-1 CASSQVAGGPDTQYF
TRBJ1-4 TRBV9 CASSPRRTNEKLFF
TRBJ2-5 TRBV6-5 CASSRMRLAQETQYF
TRBJ2-7 TRBV5-1 CASSLLGQGQGEQYF
TRBJ2-1 TRBV29-1 CSVDYNEQFF
TRBJ2-5 TRBV5-4 CASSLDGWGRALQETQYF
TRBJ2-7 TRBV28 CASSFIMGLDNSYEQYF
TRBJ2-7 TRBV5-1 CASSRPSGQGTYEQYF
TRBJ2-4 TRBV19 CASSGDRGENIQYF
TRBJ2-5 TRBV28 CASSLSGEGTQETQYF
TRBJ1-4 TRBV30 CAWSLGQGEVFF
TRBJ1-4 TRBV10-1 CASSTGFGEKLFF
TRBJ2-1 TRBV19 CASTTRGLAGGPDYNEQFF
TRBJ1-5 TRBV19 CASTRTALPQPQHF
TRBJ2-1 TRBV5-1 CASSLVPTSSYNEQFF
TRBJ2-3 TRBV29-1 CSTDTQYF
TRBJ2-1 TRBV5-1 CASSLGFNEQFF
TRBJ1-3 TRBV2 CASRGFSTGGNTIYF
TRBJ2-3 TRBV4-1 CASSLWTSGYSTDTQYF
TRBJ2-1 TRBV7-9 CASNTPFRPPPMGNEQFF
TRBJ2-2 TRBV2 CASSARPNTGELFF
TRBJ2-1 TRBV7-3 CASSLSVGEQFF
TRBJ2-3 TRBV19 CATKPIGTDTQYF
TRBJ1-2 TRBV28 CASSLGGGTGVNYGYTF
TRBJ2-7 TRBV11-2 CASSQGVGQGSYEQYF
TRBJ2-1 TRBV30 CAWSTDSDEQFF
TRBJ2-2 TRBV6-6 CASSYASHTGELFF
TRBJ1-2 TRBV28 CASSSPGRGYTF
TRBJ1-1 TRBV9 CASSSPRDRGENTEAFF
TRBJ2-1 TRBV7-9 CASSAPPGRSSYNEQFF
TRBJ1-3 TRBV18 CASSPSNSISGNTIYF
TRBJ2-7 TRBV28 CASSFLGVGGEQYF
TRBJ1-5 TRBV5-8 CASSLAPNQPQHF
TRBJ2-2 TRBV5-4 CASSPQLGTKGTGELFF
TRBJ1-2 TRBV28 CASSRTGAGGYTF
TRBJ1-1 TRBV5-1 CASSLVLRGTEAFF
TRBJ2-1 TRBV2 CASSRTGTTNNEQFF
TRBJ1-5 TRBV2 CASMALNGNQPQHF
TRBJ1-5 TRBV2 CASQGPGRANQPQHF
TRBJ2-2 TRBV7-6 CASSPRTGANTGELFF
TRBJ1-2 TRBV15 CATRRENYGYTF
TRBJ2-7 TRBV11-2 CASSLETASGRYEQYF
TRBJ1-3 TRBV7-9 CASSLDYSGGGNTIYF